A single sample gave rise to the 16 T cell receptor beta chains below, sequenced in a study of blood T cell repertoires in COVID-19. This table comes from immunoSEQ multiplex PCR, and its TCRdb copy is limited to in-frame clones, with some not included. The sample contains fewer than 400,000 clones, 85% to 90% of which appear only once. Material for sequencing was peripheral blood. The origin of the receptors is a woman in her 30s with COVID-19, enrolled during active disease.

The rearrangement links TRBV11-1 to TRBJ2-1; maybe TRBD2 (5 bases). V shed 1 base and J shed 6 bases, with 13 bases lying between them. The CDR3 runs to 15 residues. Germline assignment: CDR1 SGHAT and CDR2 FQDESV (reference sequence). The chain's CDR3 is CASSLEVVAGNEQFF. CDR3 DNA: TGTGCCAGCAGCTTAGAGGTTGTGGCGGGCAATGAGCAGTTCTTC. Full variable domain (remainder filled in from reference TRBV11-1 and TRBJ2-1): EAEVAQSPRYKITEKSQAVAFWCDPISGHATLYWYRQILGQGPELLVQFQDESVVDDSQLPKDRFSAERLKGVDSTLKIQPAELGDSAMYLCASSLEVVAGNEQFFGPGTRLTVL.

This chain links TRBV30 with TRBJ2-3; 10 bases agree with TRBD1. CDR1 is GTSNPN, CDR2 SVGIG, per germline (reference sequence). CDR3 length: 15 residues. After removal of 5 bases from V and 5 bases from J, the junction contained 10 bases not matched to a gene. The CDR3 DNA reads as TGTGCCTGGGGGCGGGACAGGGGAAGAGTAGATACGCAGTATTTT. This translates into CAWGRDRGRVDTQYF.

On this clone: A junction boundary mismatches the germline segment, possibly from a read error. The V call is TRBV28, the J call TRBJ1-4, with a possible D match to TRBD1 (6 bases). CDR3 size: 13 residues. Germline V CDR1 and CDR2: MDHEN, SYDVKM. DNA for the CDR3: TGTGCCAGCAGTTTTTACCCCCATCAGGGGTGGCTTTTT. Protein: CASSFYPHQGWLF.

This rearrangement joins TRBV7-9 to TRBJ2-3; D remains ambiguous. Germline CDR1 and CDR2: SEHNR and FQNEAQ (reference sequence). V was shortened by 2 bases and J by 2 bases, with 8 bases between the two germline ends. The CDR3 totals 14 residues. CDR3 residues: CASSLTGNTDTQYF. CDR3 bases: TGTGCCAGCAGCTTAACGGGTAACACAGATACGCAGTATTTT.

The rearrangement uses TRBV7-2 and TRBJ1-2; D gene uncertain. Germline CDR1 is SGHTA and CDR2 is FQGNSA. The CDR3 totals 15 residues. V lost 1 base and J 1 base, leaving 10 bases between the germline ends. Written as DNA, the CDR3 is TGTGCCAGCAGCTTAGGCCTGGGCCTTAACTATGGCTACACCTTC. Its protein product is CASSLGLGLNYGYTF.

V is TRBV10-3 and J is TRBJ2-5, with D perhaps matching TRBD2 (5 bases). Germline V lookup: CDR1 ENHRY, CDR2 SYGVKD. The CDR3 loop spans 15 amino acids. Trimming took off 3 bases at V and 2 bases at J, with 13 bases between the two ends. The CDR3 nucleotides read TGTGCCATCAGTGATCACCGGGAAACACAAGAGACCCAGTACTTC. Protein product: CAISDHRETQETQYF.

The gene calls are TRBV2 and TRBJ1-4; 11 bases fit TRBD1. CDR3 length: 15 amino acids. J lost 7 bases, V lost 9 bases, and 10 bases had no gene match. Germline assignment: CDR1 SNHLY and CDR2 FYNNEI. CDR3 in amino acids: CASTDRGLGGEKLFF. The CDR3 bases are TGTGCCAGTACGGACAGGGGGCTAGGCGGTGAAAAACTGTTTTTT.

The chain links TRBV5-5 to TRBJ1-3, with 7 nucleotides matching TRBD1. This CDR3 contains 15 residues. The germline V gene has CDR1 SGHKS and CDR2 YYEKEE (reference sequence). The trim removed 0 bases at V and 4 bases at J, leaving 4 bases unmatched. The CDR3 coding sequence is TGTGCCAGCAGCTTGGAGGGGGCGCTGGGAAACACCATATATTTT. Its translation is CASSLEGALGNTIYF.

This chain links TRBV5-4 with TRBJ1-2; 7 bases agree with TRBD1. CDR3 length equals 14 residues. With 4 bases clipped from V and 6 bases from J, the junction kept 9 bases outside the gene matches. Germline V lookup: CDR1 SGHNT, CDR2 YYREEE (reference sequence). CDR3 region: CASSDARGENGYTF. CDR3 in DNA: TGTGCCAGCAGCGACGCCAGGGGGGAGAATGGCTACACCTTC.

Comment on this clone: Compared with germline, one end of the junction differs, possibly owing to a read error. The chain combines TRBV29-1 with TRBJ2-7; 9 nucleotides match TRBD2. CDR3 length equals 12 residues. CDR1 is SQVTM and CDR2 is ANQGSEA in the germline V gene. CDR3 nucleotide sequence: TGCAGCGTCGAAGCGGGAGGTCGCGAGCAGTACTTC. It encodes CSVEAGGREQYF.

The V call is TRBV7-3, the J call TRBJ2-5, with D maybe TRBD1 (6 bases). The ends were cut back, 5 bases at V and 4 bases at J, with 14 bases in the middle. The CDR3 is 14 amino acids. Germline CDR1 is SGHTA and CDR2 is FQGTGA. CDR3 DNA sequence: TGTGCCAGCAGCCCGGACAGAAGTTCAGAGACCCAGTACTTC. Residues: CASSPDRSSETQYF. The full variable domain, in which reference TRBV7-3 and TRBJ2-5 provide the parts outside the CDR3, is GAGVSQTPSNKVTEKGKYVELRCDPISGHTALYWYRQSLGQGPEFLIYFQGTGAADDSGLPNDRFFAVRPEGSVSTLKIQRTERGDSAVYLCASSPDRSSETQYFGPGTRLLVL.

This clone was seen repeatedly, ten times or more. The V gene is TRBV5-1, the J gene TRBJ1-4; TRBD1 matches 9 bases. V shed 1 base, J shed 7 bases, and the junction held 5 bases outside the gene matches. This CDR3 contains 15 residues. Germline CDR1 reads SGHRS; CDR2 reads YFSETQ. CDR3 protein: CASSLMGTGIEKLFF. CDR3 DNA: TGCGCCAGCAGCTTGATGGGGACAGGGATTGAAAAACTGTTTTTT.

This chain uses TRBV19 with TRBJ2-5, with 8 positions matching TRBD2. V lost 1 base and J lost 7; bases outside the gene matches: 11. The CDR3 contains 16 residues. The germline V gene encodes CDR1 LNHDA and CDR2 SQIVND (reference sequence). The CDR3 DNA reads TGTGCCAGTAGTATAGCGCTAGCGGGTAGCCGATCGACCCAGTACTTC. Translated: CASSIALAGSRSTQYF. Together with reference TRBV19 and TRBJ2-5, the CDR3 gives the full variable domain: DGGITQSPKYLFRKEGQNVTLSCEQNLNHDAMYWYRQDPGQGLRLIYYSQIVNDFQKGDIAEGYSVSREKKESFPLTVTSAQKNPTAFYLCASSIALAGSRSTQYFGPGTRLLVL.

The J gene is TRBJ1-2, the V gene TRBV5-4, with D possibly being TRBD1 (5 bases). Trimming pared 4 bases from V and 3 bases from J, leaving 10 bases between. CDR1 is SGHNT and CDR2 is YYREEE in the germline V gene (reference sequence). The CDR3 has 13 amino acids. The chain's CDR3 is CASSPLTDYGYTF. The CDR3 region has the DNA TGTGCCAGCAGCCCACTGACAGACTATGGCTACACCTTC.

J is TRBJ2-1 and V is TRBV9, with 10 bases aligning to TRBD2. From germline, CDR1 is SGDLS and CDR2 YYNGEE. The CDR3 runs 13 residues. With V trimmed by 4 bases and J by 9 bases, 4 bases remained unmatched. The CDR3 loop reads CASSPRTSGEQFF. CDR3 in DNA: TGTGCCAGCAGCCCCCGGACTAGCGGTGAGCAGTTCTTC.

The CDR3 protein is CAISESGQGGTEAFF. In DNA, the CDR3 is TGTGCCATCAGTGAGTCGGGACAGGGCGGCACTGAAGCTTTCTTT. The V gene is TRBV10-3, the J gene TRBJ1-1; 9 bases map to TRBD1. The J segment lost 4 bases and the V segment lost 0 bases, leaving 3 bases of the junction unmatched. Germline CDR1 is ENHRY and CDR2 is SYGVKD. This CDR3 region has 15 residues.